Sequencing of this T cell receptor beta chain was carried out in a study of blood T cell repertoires in COVID-19. Germline values: CDR1 SEHNR, CDR2 FQNEAQ (reference sequence). The CDR3 covers 13 residues. V shed 3 bases and J 12 bases; nucleotides not matched to a gene: 7. Method: immunoSEQ multiplex PCR; TCRdb's copy keeps in-frame clones and lacks some. The table includes around 220,000 clones, 75% to 85% detected once. Recruitment covered 25 or so US areas and drew participants whose ages spanned roughly 18 to 100 years. The J gene is TRBJ1-4, the V gene TRBV7-9; 7 bases are shared with TRBD1. Sequencing was done on a sample of PBMCs or T cells enriched from blood (not recorded which). This clonotype originated in a woman between 35 and 50 years old with acute COVID-19. DNA for the CDR3: TGTGCCAGCAGCTTCGGGACAGCCGAAGAACTGTTTTTT. It translates to CASSFGTAEELFF.